The present T cell receptor (beta chain) was sequenced within a study of identical twins. A few counts support this clonotype. Its antigen remains unidentified. TCRdb independently ran MiXCR on the 5' RACE reads; one entry per CDR3 protein. Among 1.5 million or so distinct CDR3 sequences listed, about 31% were seen once. Findings of the study overall: Beta out-of-frame sequences showed weaker excess twin sharing. Beta clonotypes that were abundant in cord blood contained fewer insertions, a pattern absent from memory repertoires. Among monozygotic twins, out-of-frame TCR alpha sharing exceeded what models predicted.

There are 14 residues in the CDR3. V lost 3 bases and J lost 4, with 12 bases in between. CDR1 and CDR2 from the germline V gene are LNHDA and SQIVND (reference sequence). This chain joins TRBV19 and TRBJ1-2, with a tentative D call TRBD1 (5 bases). The receptor was derived from a newborn girl in good health. The sample consisted of cord blood. DNA for the CDR3: TGTGCCAGTAGTATCGGCGTCGGGGGCTATGGCTACACCTTC. It yields the protein CASSIGVGGYGYTF.